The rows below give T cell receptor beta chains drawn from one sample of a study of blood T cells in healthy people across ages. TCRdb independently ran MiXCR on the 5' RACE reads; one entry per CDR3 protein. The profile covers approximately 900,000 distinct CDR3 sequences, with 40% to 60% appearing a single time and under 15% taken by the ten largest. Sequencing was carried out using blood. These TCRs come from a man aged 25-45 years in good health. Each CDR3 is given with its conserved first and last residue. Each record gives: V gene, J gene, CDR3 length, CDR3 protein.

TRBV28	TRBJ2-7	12	CASSFTETGQYF
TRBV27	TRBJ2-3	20	CASSLAGTGGIRRATDTQYF
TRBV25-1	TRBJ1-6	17	CASSEGGQGRTRSHLHF
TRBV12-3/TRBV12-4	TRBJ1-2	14	CASSRGWGAYGYTF
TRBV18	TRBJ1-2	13	CASSLQGLLGYTF
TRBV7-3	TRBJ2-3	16	CAGSLTAGGYTDTQYF
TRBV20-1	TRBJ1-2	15	CSARDKAGSNYGYTF
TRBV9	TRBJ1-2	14	CASSVGSGNYGYTF
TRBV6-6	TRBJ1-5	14	CATINSGVNQPQHF
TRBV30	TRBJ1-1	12	CAWSGGNTEAFF
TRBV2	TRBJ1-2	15	CASSERRTGGSGYTF
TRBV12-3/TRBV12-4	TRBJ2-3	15	CASSSLAGAGDTQYF
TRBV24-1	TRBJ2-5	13	CATSEAPRDEQYF
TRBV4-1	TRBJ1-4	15	CASSQGGTENEKLFF
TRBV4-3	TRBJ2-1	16	CASSQGGGGWYNEQFF
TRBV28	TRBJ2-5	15	CASSPWERGEETQYF
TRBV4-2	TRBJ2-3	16	CASSQPSGGVADTQYF
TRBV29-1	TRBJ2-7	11	CSGQIYYEQYF
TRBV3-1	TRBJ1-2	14	CASSQTWPKDGYTF
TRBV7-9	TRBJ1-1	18	CASSLSAGTGVVLTEAFF
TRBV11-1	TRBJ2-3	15	CASSPRGGLGDTQYF
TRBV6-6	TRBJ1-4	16	CASSYLAQATNEKLFF
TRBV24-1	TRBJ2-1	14	CATSDYARDNEQFF
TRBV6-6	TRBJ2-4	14	CASSYGLEYNIQYF
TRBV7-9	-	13	CASKKGGTYEQYF
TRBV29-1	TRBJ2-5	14	CSVTTGWGKEAQYF
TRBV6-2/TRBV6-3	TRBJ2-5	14	CASSREINQETQYF
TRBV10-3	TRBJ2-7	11	CAISEGFEQYF
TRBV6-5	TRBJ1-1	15	CASRGEAGMNTEAFF
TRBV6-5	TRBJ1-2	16	CASNYDRAGINYGYTF
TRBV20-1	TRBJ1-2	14	CSVKGQGQDYGYTF
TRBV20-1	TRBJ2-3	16	CSARGAAGGITDTQYF
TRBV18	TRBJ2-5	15	CASSKTSGPQETQYF
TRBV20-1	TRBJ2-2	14	CSAPGGSDTGELFF
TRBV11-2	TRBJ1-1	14	CASSLDPRATEAFF
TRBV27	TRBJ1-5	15	CASSLKPYSNQPQHF
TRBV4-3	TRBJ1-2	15	CASSQGYETGYGYTF
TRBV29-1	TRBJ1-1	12	CSVFYGEAEAFF
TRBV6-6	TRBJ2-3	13	CASSYSQLDTQYF
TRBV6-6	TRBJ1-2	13	CASSQPEGWGYTF
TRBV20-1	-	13	CSAPLGVNYEQYF
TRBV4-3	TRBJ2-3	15	CASSREGRESDTQYF
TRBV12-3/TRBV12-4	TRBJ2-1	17	CASRGLAGGSSYNEQFF
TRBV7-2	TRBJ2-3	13	CASSLGEGDTQYF
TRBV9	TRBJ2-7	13	CASSVGTAGEQYF
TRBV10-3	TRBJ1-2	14	CAIRQDRGNYGYTF
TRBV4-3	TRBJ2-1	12	CASSQDLNEQFF
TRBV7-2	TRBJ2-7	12	CASSLNRNEQYF
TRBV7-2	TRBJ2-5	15	CASSWTGRYQETQYF
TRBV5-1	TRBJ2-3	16	CASSGNSGGGTDTQYF
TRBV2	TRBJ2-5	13	CASSEWPQETQYF
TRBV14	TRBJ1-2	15	CASSQDPGARYGYTF
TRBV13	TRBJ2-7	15	CASSSGTALSYEQYF
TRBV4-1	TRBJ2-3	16	CASSQDGSGLADTQYF
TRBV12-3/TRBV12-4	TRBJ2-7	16	CASSLALQGAKGEQYF
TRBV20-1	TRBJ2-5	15	CSARDSASGANEQYF
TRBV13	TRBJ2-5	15	CASSKVDRGSETQYF
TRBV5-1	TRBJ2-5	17	CASSSGGSGIYQETQYF
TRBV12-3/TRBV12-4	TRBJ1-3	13	CAASRDSGNTIYF